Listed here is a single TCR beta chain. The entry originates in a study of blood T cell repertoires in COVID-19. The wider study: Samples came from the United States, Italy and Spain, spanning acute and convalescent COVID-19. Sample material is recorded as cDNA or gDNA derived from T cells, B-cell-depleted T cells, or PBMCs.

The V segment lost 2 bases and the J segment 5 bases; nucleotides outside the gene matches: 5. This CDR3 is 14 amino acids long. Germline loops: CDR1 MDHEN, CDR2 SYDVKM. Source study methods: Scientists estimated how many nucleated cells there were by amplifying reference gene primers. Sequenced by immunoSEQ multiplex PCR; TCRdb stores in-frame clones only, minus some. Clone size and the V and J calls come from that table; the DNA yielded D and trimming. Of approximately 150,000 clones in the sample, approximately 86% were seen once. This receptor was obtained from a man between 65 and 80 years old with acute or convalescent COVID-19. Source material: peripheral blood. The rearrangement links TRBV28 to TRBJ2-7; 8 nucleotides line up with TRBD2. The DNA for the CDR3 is TGTGCCAGCAGTTTAACTAGCGGAGGTCACGAGCAGTACTTC. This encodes CASSLTSGGHEQYF.